This entry is about one T cell receptor beta chain. Its antigen remains unknown. The CDR3 spans 16 residues. The germline V gene has CDR1 MNHEY and CDR2 SVGAGI. With 4 bases removed from V and 3 bases from J, the gap between germline ends came to 15 bases. This sample is drawn from a study of OX40 agonist ivuxolimab in advanced cancers. Study-level points and caveats: On average, CD8+ T cells had more expanded clones than CD4+. A proportion of nonresponders additionally exhibited low normalized T-cell clonal expansion. With doses of 0.1 to 3.0 mg/kg, CD4+ and CD8+ blood T cells had undergone clonal expansion by week 6.

The assay was immunoSEQ multiplex PCR, and TCRdb's table has in-frame clones only and misses some. The sample lists tens of thousands of clones; around 88% were seen once. V is TRBV6-5 and J is TRBJ1-4; D gene uncertain. The clonotype was recovered from an adult with an advanced solid tumor such as melanoma, head and neck, liver or kidney cancer. The specimen comprised CD4+ or CD8+ T cells sorted from blood, sampled in a trial of the OX40 agonist ivuxolimab. This CDR3 reads CASSFERALPNEKLFF. The CDR3 nucleotides read TGTGCCAGCAGTTTCGAGAGGGCGCTACCTAATGAAAAACTGTTTTTT.